Reported below is one T cell receptor (beta chain). Antigen unknown. The data are from a study of blood T cells in healthy people across ages. The V gene's germline CDR1 is SEHNR and CDR2 FQNEAQ (reference sequence). The CDR3 sequence is 11 residues long. V was cut by 5 bases and J by 10 bases, with 9 bases left in between. The second PCR ran about 6 to 11 cycles with a sample-barcoded 5' primer and J-beta primers. Every single cDNA molecule received a tag from a template-switch adaptor with 12 random nucleotides. TCRdb re-called the 5' RACE reads with MiXCR, one entry per CDR3 protein. This table has around 990,000 distinct CDR3 sequences, around 25% appearing once. Study-wide results and limits: Unsorted PBMCs prevented conclusive naive versus antigen-experienced comparison. Roughly linear declines in TCR beta diversity per million T cells occurred with age.

The same data also contributed to another study, on T cells of mothers and their children.

The genes are TRBV7-9 and TRBJ2-1; D gene ambiguous. This TCR derives from a girl aged 2 to 9 in good health. Sample: blood. The DNA for the CDR3 is TGTGCCAGCAGCATCACAGACGAGCAGTTCTTC. This codes for CASSITDEQFF.